This TCR beta chain originates from a study of response to subunit inactivated influenza vaccine. This clonotype was counted a few times. The CDR3 length is 15 residues. V gave up 1 base and J gave up 2 bases, with 10 bases separating them. TCRdb re-called the RT-PCR reads with MiXCR, one entry per CDR3 protein. In the table there are about 540,000 distinct CDR3 sequences, around 21% of which are singletons. This sample also appeared in a second study, on T cells expressing NK-cell markers. Turning to that study: It was by 5'RACE template switching with UMIs that TCR beta cDNA was made. Seven sequenced donors out of eight were HCMV-seropositive, one seronegative. CD8+ T cells in over 5 donors included dominant NKG2C+ clonotypes at about 1.0-7.0%. One observes that, in a handful of donors, these clonotypes were also the leading ones within the CD3+CD56-NKG2C+ fraction.

This receptor was obtained from a man aged 50 or older who received an inactivated influenza vaccine. The chain carries TRBV12-3 or TRBV12-4 and TRBJ2-3; D remains unclear. The input for sequencing was CD4+ T cells sorted from PBMCs, taken approximately 13 days after vaccination. The CDR3, as DNA: TGTGCCAGCAGTTTAGTTCTACAGAACACAGATACGCAGTATTTT. Translated: CASSLVLQNTDTQYF.